These 13 T cell receptor beta chains share one sample of origin, sequenced in a study of blood T cell repertoires in COVID-19 (TCRdb year 2020). Receptor amplification or capture employed the immunoSEQ multiplex PCR assay. Drawn from immuneACCESS, this table holds only the in-frame rearrangements with V and J called that TCRdb kept. Clones are partly lost; checked studies trace under half to an unresolved V gene and leave the rest unexplained. Present in this sample are roughly 350,000 clones, 75% to 90% of which were seen just once. Around 3.4% of the sample belongs to the ten largest clones. Sample: peripheral blood. These receptors all stem from a young woman with acute or convalescent COVID-19.

The V and J genes are TRBV6-2 or TRBV6-3 and TRBJ1-1, with a tentative D call TRBD1 (5 bases). The CDR3 is 14 residues long. CDR1 is MNHEY, CDR2 SVGEGT, per germline. V lost 5 bases and J lost 0, with 10 bases in between. The CDR3 DNA is TGTGCCAGCAGTCCGGGACTCGTGAACACTGAAGCTTTCTTT. It encodes CASSPGLVNTEAFF.

V is TRBV28 and J is TRBJ1-5; the D is unclear. Germline values: CDR1 MDHEN, CDR2 SYDVKM. V lost 5 bases and J lost 0, with 14 bases in between. The CDR3 runs to 16 residues. The CDR3, as DNA: TGTGCCAGCAGTCTTAGCAGTGGGTATAGCAATCAGCCCCAGCATTTT. Protein product: CASSLSSGYSNQPQHF.

This clone has only a few counts. Within the sample, other DNA sequences also encode this same CDR3. The J gene is TRBJ1-1, the V gene TRBV10-3; the D is unclear. CDR1 ENHRY and CDR2 SYGVKD come from the germline V gene. The CDR3 length is 12 residues. V was trimmed by 3 bases and J by 2 bases, leaving 4 bases between them. CDR3 region: CAISDRNTEAFF. The CDR3 DNA reads as TGTGCCATCAGTGACAGAAACACTGAAGCTTTCTTT.

CDR3 sequence (DNA): TGTGCCACCACTGAAGGGCGGGACACCGGGGAGCTGTTTTTT. Its protein is CATTEGRDTGELFF. The chain combines TRBV24-1 with TRBJ2-2, with a weak D call TRBD2 (5 bases). This CDR3 is built from 14 residues. The germline CDR1 and CDR2 sequences are KGHDR and SFDVKD. The germline V and J ends were trimmed by 8 bases and 3 bases, with 12 bases remaining between them.

This chain uses TRBV30 with TRBJ1-5; D might be TRBD1 (6 bases). Germline V gene lookup returns CDR1 GTSNPN and CDR2 SVGIG (reference sequence). Deletions cut 4 bases from V and 0 bases from J, with 7 bases between. The CDR3 runs to 13 residues. CDR3 sequence reads: CAWNRDSNQPQHF. The CDR3 nucleotides read TGTGCCTGGAACAGGGATAGCAATCAGCCCCAGCATTTT.

The chain joins TRBV30 to TRBJ2-7, with D tentatively TRBD2 (5 bases). Per germline, CDR1 GTSNPN and CDR2 SVGIG (reference sequence). This CDR3 spans 13 amino acids. The V and J ends lost 2 bases and 2 bases respectively, with 10 bases between them. The CDR3 DNA reads TGTGCCTGGAGTCGGGGTTCAGCCTACGAGCAGTACTTC. Residues: CAWSRGSAYEQYF.

The table lists this clone with a few counts. The chain links TRBV5-1 to TRBJ2-5; D not resolved. Trimming stripped 0 bases from V and 4 bases from J, with 4 bases between. The CDR3 totals 12 residues. Germline values: CDR1 SGHRS, CDR2 YFSETQ. This chain's CDR3 is CASSLDRETQYF. The CDR3 region has the DNA TGCGCCAGCAGCTTGGACAGAGAGACCCAGTACTTC.

This chain uses TRBV4-1 with TRBJ2-3; 9 bases align to TRBD2. J was trimmed by 2 bases and V by 8 bases; bases with no gene match: 5. Germline loops: CDR1 MGHRA, CDR2 YSYEKL. The CDR3 sequence is 14 residues long. The CDR3 DNA follows: TGCGCCAGCTCTGGCGGGGGGGCCACAGATACGCAGTATTTT. It codes for CASSGGGATDTQYF.

This clone occurred once. The V and J genes are TRBV27 and TRBJ1-5, with 8 bases aligning to TRBD1. After removal of 6 bases from V and 5 bases from J, the junction contained 6 bases not matched to a gene. The CDR3 is made up of 14 amino acids. Germline V gene sequence: CDR1 MNHEY, CDR2 SMNVEV (reference sequence). Here the CDR3 DNA reads TGTGCCAGCAGCGTACAGGGGGAGGATCAGCCCCAGCATTTT. This sequence encodes CASSVQGEDQPQHF.

The CDR3 region is CAWSVLEGAGTEAFF. CDR3 nucleotides: TGTGCCTGGAGTGTACTAGAGGGGGCCGGGACTGAAGCTTTCTTT. The chain has TRBV30 and TRBJ1-1; 7 bases map to TRBD1. Germline values: CDR1 GTSNPN, CDR2 SVGIG (reference sequence). Germline trimming cut 0 bases from V and 5 bases from J; bases unmatched to any gene: 9. This CDR3 spans 15 amino acids.

The chain recombines TRBV5-4 with TRBJ1-1, with 8 bases fitting TRBD1. The germline gives CDR1 SGHNT, CDR2 YYREEE (reference sequence). The CDR3 is made up of 16 amino acids. Trimming at V came to 4 bases and at J to 0 bases, leaving 8 bases not matched to a gene. DNA of the CDR3: TGTGCCAGCAGCCCGCTCGGGACAGGTCTGAACACTGAAGCTTTCTTT. It encodes CASSPLGTGLNTEAFF.

V and J are TRBV19 and TRBJ1-2; 10 nucleotides line up with TRBD1. This CDR3 contains 17 residues. The V gene's germline CDR1 is LNHDA and CDR2 SQIVND (reference sequence). Unmatched junction bases numbered 9, after V lost 0 bases and J lost 5 bases. CDR3 in DNA: TGTGCCAGTAGTATAGATGCCGGGACAGGGGCCTATTATGGCTACACCTTC. It translates to CASSIDAGTGAYYGYTF.

The J gene is TRBJ2-7, the V gene TRBV5-1, with D perhaps matching TRBD2 (6 bases). The CDR3 consists of 14 residues. Germline CDR1 and CDR2: SGHRS and YFSETQ. Trimming cost V 4 bases and J 1 base, with 12 bases left between them. In DNA, the CDR3 is TGCGCCAGCAGCGGAGGGGACGGGTCCTACGAGCAGTACTTC. This sequence encodes CASSGGDGSYEQYF.